This T cell receptor beta chain was sequenced during a study of metastatic and nonmetastatic thyroid tumors. Study overall: Repertoires from blood and tumor or nodule tissue of malignant and benign thyroid patients were compared.

All patients reached thyroid surgery having received no treatment beforehand. TCRdb reprocessed the PCR reads using MiXCR. The sample lists fewer than 16,000 clones; roughly 24% were seen once. This receptor was obtained from a female donor with papillary thyroid cancer or a benign thyroid nodule (not recorded which). Some clones in this sample may be carry-over from other donors' samples. Specimen: tumor tissue.

CDR3 sequence: CASSPPGGAYEQYF. Written as DNA, the CDR3 is TGTGCCAGCAGCCCGCCCGGGGGGGCCTACGAGCAGTACTTC. The chain is built from TRBV4-2 and TRBJ2-7; 8 nucleotides align to TRBD2. There are 14 residues in the CDR3. Germline V lookup: CDR1 LGHNA, CDR2 YNFKEQ. Losses at the gene ends were 4 bases for V and 2 bases for J; bases not matched to a gene: 4.